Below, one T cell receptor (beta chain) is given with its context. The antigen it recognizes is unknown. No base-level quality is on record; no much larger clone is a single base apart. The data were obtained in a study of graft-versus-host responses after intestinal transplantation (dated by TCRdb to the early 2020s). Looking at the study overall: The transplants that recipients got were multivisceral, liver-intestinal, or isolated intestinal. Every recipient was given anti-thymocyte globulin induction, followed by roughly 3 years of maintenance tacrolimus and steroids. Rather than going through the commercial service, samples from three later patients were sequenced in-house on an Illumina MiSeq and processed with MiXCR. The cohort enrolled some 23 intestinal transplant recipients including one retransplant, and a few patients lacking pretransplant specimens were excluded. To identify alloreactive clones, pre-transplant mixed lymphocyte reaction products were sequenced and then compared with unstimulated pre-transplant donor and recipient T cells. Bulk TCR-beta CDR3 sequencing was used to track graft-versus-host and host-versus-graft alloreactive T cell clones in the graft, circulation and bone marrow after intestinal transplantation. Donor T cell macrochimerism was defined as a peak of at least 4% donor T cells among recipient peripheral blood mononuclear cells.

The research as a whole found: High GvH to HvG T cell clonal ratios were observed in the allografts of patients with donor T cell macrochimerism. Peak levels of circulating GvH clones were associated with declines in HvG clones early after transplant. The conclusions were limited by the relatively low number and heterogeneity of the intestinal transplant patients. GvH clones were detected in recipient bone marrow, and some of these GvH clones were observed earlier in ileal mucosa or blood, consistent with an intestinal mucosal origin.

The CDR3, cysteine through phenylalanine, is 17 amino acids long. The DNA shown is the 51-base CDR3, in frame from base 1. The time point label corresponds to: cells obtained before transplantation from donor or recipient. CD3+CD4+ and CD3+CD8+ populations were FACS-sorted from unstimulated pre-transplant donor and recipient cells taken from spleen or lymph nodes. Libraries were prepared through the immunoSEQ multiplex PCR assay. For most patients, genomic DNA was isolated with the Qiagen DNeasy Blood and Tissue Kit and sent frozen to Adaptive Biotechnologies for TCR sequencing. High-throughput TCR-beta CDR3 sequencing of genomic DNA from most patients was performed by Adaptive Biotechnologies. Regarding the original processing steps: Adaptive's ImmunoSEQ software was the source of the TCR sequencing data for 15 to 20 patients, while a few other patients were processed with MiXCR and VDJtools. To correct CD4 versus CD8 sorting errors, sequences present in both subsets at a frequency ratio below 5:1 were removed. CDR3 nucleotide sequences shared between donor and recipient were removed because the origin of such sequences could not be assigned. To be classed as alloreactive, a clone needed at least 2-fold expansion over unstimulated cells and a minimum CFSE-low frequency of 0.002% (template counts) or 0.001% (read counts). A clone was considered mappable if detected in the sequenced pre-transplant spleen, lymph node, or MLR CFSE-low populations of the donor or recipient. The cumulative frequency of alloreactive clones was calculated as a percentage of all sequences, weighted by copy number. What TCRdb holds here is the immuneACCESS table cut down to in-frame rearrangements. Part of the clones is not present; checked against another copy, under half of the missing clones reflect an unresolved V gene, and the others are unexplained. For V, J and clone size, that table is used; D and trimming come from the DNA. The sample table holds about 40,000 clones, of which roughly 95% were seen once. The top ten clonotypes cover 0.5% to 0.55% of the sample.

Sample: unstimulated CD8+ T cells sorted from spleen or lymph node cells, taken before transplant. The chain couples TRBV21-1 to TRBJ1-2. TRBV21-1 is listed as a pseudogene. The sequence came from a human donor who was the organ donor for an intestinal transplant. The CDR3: CASSKEARDGGHYGYTF. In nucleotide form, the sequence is TGTGCCAGCAGCAAAGAAGCAAGAGACGGAGGCCACTATGGCTACACCTTC.